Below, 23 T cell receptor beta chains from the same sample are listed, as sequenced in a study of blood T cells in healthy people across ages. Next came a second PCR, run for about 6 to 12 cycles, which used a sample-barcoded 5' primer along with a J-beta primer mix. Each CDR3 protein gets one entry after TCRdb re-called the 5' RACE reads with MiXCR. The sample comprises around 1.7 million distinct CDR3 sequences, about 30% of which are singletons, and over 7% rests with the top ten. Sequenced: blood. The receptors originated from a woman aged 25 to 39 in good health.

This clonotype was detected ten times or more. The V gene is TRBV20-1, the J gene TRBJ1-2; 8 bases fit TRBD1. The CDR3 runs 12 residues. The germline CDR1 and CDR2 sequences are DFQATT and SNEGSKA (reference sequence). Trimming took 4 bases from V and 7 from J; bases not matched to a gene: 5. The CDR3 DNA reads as TGCAGTGCTACAGGGGGCTCCTCTGGCTACACCTTC. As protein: CSATGGSSGYTF.

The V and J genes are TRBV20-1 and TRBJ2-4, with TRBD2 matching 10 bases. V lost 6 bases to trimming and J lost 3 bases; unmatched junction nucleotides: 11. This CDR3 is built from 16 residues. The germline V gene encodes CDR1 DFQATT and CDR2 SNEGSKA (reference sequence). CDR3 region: CSAPEPSGGDKNIQYF. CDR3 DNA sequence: TGCAGTGCCCCGGAGCCCAGCGGGGGGGACAAAAACATTCAGTACTTC.

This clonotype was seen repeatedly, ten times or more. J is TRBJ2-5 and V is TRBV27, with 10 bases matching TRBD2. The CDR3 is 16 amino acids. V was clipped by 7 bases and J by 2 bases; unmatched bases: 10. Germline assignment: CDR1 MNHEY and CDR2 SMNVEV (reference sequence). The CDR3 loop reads CASMASQAGGQETQYF. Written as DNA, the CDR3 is TGTGCCAGCATGGCCTCTCAAGCGGGGGGGCAAGAGACCCAGTACTTC.

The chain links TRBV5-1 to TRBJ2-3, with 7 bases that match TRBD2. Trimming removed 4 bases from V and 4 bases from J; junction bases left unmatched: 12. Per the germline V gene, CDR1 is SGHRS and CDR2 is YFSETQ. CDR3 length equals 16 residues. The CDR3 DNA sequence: TGCGCCAGCAGCCCTCCGGAGCGGGACTACGCAGATACGCAGTATTTT. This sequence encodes CASSPPERDYADTQYF.

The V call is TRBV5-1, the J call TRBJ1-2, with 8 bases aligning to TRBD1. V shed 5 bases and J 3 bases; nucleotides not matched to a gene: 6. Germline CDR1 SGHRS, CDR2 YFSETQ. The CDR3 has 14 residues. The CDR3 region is CASSTDRVDYGYTF. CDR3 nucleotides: TGCGCCAGCAGTACGGACAGGGTGGACTATGGCTACACCTTC.

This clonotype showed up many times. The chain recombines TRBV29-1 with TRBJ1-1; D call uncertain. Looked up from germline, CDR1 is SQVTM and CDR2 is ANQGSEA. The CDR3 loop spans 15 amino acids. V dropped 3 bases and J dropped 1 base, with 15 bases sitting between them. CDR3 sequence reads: CSVEDADRPNTEAFF. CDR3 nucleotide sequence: TGCAGCGTTGAGGACGCGGACCGACCGAACACTGAAGCTTTCTTT.

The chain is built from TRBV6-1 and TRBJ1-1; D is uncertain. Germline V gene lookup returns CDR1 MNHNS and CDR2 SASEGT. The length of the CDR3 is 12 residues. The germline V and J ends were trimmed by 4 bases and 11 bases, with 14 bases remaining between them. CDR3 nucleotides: TGTGCCAGCAGTGTCGGGAGTCTTCCCGCTTTCTTT. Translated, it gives CASSVGSLPAFF.

CDR3: CASSWPSSQETQYF. The DNA of the CDR3 is TGTGCCAGCAGCTGGCCTAGCAGCCAAGAGACCCAGTACTTC. This chain joins TRBV7-2 and TRBJ2-5; D possibly corresponds to TRBD2 (5 bases). Trimming shortened V by 4 bases and J by 1 base, and 10 bases separated the two germline ends. The germline V gene encodes CDR1 SGHTA and CDR2 FQGNSA. The CDR3 covers 14 residues.

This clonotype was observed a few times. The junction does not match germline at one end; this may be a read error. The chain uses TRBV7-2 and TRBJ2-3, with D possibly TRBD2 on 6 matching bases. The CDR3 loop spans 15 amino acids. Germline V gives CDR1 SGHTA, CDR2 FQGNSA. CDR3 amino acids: CASSPRLASTDTRYF. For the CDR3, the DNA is TGTGCCAGCAGCCCCCGGCTAGCGAGCACAGATACGCGGTATTTT. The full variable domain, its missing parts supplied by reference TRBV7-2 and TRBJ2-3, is GAGVSQSPSNKVTEKGKDVELRCDPISGHTALYWYRQSLGQGLEFLIYFQGNSAPDKSGLPSDRFSAERTGGSVSTLTIQRTQQEDSAVYLCASSPRLASTDTRYFGPGTRLTVL.

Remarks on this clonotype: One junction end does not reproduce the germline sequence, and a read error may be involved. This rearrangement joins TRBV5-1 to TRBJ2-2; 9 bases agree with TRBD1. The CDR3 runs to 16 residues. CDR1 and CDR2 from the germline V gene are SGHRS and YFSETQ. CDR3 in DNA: TGCGCCAGCAGCATGGGACAGGGAGTAGGAACCGGGGAGCGGTTTTTT. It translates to CASSMGQGVGTGERFF.

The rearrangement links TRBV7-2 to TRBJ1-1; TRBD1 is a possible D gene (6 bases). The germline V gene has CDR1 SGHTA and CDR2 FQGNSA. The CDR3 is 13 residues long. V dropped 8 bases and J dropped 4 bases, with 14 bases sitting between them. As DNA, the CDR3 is TGTGCCAGCCTTAATCGGGGGGCCACTGAAGCTTTCTTT. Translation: CASLNRGATEAFF.

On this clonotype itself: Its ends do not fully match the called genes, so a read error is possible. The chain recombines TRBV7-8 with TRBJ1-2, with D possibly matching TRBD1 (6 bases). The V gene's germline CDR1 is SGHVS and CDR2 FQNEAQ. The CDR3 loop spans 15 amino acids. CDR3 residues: CASSLERGAPYGHTF. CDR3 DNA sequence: TGTGCCAGCAGCTTAGAACGGGGGGCACCCTATGGCCACACCTTC.

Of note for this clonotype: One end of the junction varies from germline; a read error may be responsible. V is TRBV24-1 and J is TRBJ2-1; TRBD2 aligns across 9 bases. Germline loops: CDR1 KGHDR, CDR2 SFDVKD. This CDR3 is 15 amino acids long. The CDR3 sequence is CTTSDSSGTYNEQFF. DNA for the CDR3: TGTACCACCAGTGATTCTAGCGGGACTTACAATGAGCAGTTCTTC.

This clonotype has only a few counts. The CDR3 coding sequence is TGTGCCAGCAGGGGACAGGGGAACTACAATGAGCAGTTCTTC. It yields the protein CASRGQGNYNEQFF. The chain couples TRBV2 to TRBJ2-1; 10 nucleotides agree with TRBD1. V lost 6 bases and J lost 3; bases outside the gene matches: 2. Germline values: CDR1 SNHLY, CDR2 FYNNEI. The length of the CDR3 is 14 residues.

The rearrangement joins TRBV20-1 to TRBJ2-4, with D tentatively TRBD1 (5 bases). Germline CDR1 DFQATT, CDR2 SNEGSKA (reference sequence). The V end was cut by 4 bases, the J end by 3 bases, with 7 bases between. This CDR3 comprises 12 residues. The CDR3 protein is CSAMGHKNIQYF. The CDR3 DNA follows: TGCAGTGCTATGGGGCACAAAAACATTCAGTACTTC.

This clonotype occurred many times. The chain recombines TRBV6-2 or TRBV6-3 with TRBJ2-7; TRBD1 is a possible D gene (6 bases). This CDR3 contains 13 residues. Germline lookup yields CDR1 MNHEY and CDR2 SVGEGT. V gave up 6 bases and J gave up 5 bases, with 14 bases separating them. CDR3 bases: TGTGCCAGCAGAACGACCAGGGGACACGAGCAGTACTTC. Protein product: CASRTTRGHEQYF.

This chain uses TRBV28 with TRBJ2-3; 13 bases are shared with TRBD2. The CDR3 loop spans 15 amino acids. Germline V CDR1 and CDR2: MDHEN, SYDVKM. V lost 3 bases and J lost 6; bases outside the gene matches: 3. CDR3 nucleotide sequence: TGTGCCAGCAGTTTCAGGACTAGCGGGGGTGATACGCAGTATTTT. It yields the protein CASSFRTSGGDTQYF.

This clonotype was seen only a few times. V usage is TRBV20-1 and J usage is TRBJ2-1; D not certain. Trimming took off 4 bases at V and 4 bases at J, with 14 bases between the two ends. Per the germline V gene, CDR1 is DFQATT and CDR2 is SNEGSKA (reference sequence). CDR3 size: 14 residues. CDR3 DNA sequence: TGCAGTGCTAATTCGCCTTTGGGGTACAATGAGCAGTTCTTC. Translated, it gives CSANSPLGYNEQFF.

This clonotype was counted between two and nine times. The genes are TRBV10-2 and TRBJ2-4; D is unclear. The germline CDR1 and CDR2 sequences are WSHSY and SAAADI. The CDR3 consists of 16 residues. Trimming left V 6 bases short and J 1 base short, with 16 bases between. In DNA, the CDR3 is TGCGCCAGCAGCGAGATGGACCAAGGGGCCAAAAACATTCAGTACTTC. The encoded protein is CASSEMDQGAKNIQYF.

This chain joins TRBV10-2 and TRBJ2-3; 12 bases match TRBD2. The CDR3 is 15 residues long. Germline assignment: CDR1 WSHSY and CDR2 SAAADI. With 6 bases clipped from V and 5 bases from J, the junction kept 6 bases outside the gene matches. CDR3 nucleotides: TGCGCCAGCAGCTCTAGCGGGGGGGGAGGAGATACGCAGTATTTT. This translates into CASSSSGGGGDTQYF.

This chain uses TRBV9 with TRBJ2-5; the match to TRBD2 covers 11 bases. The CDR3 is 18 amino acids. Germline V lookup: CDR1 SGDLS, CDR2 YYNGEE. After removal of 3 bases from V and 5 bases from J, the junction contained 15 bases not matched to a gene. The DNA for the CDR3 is TGTGCCAGCAGCGGAAGGATAGCGGGGGGGAGATGGAGCGAGACCCAGTACTTC. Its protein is CASSGRIAGGRWSETQYF. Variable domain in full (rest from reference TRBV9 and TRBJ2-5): DSGVTQTPKHLITATGQRVTLRCSPRSGDLSVYWYQQSLDQGLQFLIQYYNGEERAKGNILERFSAQQFPDLHSELNLSSLELGDSALYFCASSGRIAGGRWSETQYFGPGTRLLVL.

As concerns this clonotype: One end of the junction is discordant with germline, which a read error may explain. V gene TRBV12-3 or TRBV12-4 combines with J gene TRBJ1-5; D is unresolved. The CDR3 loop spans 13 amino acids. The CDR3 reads CANSLDGNQPQHF. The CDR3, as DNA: TGTGCCAACAGTTTGGACGGCAATCAGCCCCAGCATTTT.

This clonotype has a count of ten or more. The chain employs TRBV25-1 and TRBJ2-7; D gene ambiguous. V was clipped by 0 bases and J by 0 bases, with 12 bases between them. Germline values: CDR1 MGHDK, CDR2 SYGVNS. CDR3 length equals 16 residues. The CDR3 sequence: CASSEYSASDSYEQYF. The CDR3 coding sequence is TGTGCCAGCAGTGAATACTCCGCCTCTGACTCCTACGAGCAGTACTTC.